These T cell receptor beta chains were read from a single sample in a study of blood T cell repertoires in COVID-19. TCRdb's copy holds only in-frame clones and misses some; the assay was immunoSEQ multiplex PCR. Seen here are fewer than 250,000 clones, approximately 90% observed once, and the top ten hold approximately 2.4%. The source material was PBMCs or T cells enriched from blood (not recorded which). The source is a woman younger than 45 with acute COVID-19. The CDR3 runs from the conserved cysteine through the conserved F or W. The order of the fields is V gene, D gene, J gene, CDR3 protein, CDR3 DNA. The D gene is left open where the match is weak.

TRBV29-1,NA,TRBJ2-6,CSVLDRNSGANVLTF,TGCAGCGTCCTAGATCGCAATTCTGGGGCCAACGTCCTGACTTTC
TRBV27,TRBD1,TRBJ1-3,CASSRTGGAYGNTIYF,TGTGCCAGCAGTCGGACAGGGGGCGCTTACGGAAACACCATATATTTT
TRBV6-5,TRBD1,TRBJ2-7,CASSYSRDRRHYEQYF,TGTGCCAGCAGTTATAGTAGGGACAGGAGGCATTACGAGCAGTACTTC
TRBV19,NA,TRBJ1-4,CASTRGNEKLFF,TGTGCCAGCACCCGGGGTAATGAAAAACTGTTTTTT
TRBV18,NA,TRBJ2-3,CASSPRRVRGDTQYF,TGTGCCAGCTCACCAAGGCGGGTCCGGGGAGATACGCAGTATTTT
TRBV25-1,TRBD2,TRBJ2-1,CASSDLAGEWANEQFF,TGTGCCAGCAGTGACCTAGCGGGGGAGTGGGCAAATGAGCAGTTCTTC
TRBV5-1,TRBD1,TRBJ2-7,CASSTRQGRVHEQYF,TGCGCCAGCAGTACAAGACAGGGGAGAGTCCACGAGCAGTACTTC
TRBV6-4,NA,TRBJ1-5,CASSLQENQPQHF,TGTGCCAGCAGTTTACAGGAAAATCAGCCCCAGCATTTT
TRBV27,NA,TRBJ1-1,CASSPSGTGGAFF,TGTGCCAGCAGTCCCTCAGGGACGGGGGGAGCTTTCTTT
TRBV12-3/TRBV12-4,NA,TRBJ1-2,CASSFIGDYGYTF,TGTGCCAGCAGTTTCATCGGTGACTATGGCTACACCTTC
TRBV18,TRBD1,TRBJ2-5,CASSPRQGLQETQYF,TGTGCCAGCTCACCCCGACAGGGGTTACAAGAGACCCAGTACTTC
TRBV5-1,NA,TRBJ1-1,CASSLGMGRAAFF,TGCGCCAGCAGCTTGGGAATGGGGCGCGCGGCTTTCTTT
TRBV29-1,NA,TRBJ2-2,CSVEGPSGLNGELFF,TGCAGCGTTGAAGGTCCGTCAGGGTTGAACGGGGAGCTGTTTTTT
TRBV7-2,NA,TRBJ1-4,CASSRARATNEKLFF,TGTGCCAGCAGCCGGGCGAGGGCAACTAATGAAAAACTGTTTTTT